This T cell receptor (beta chain) was identified in a study of cytomegalovirus exposure and HLA in healthy donors. About the research overall: The approximately 120 validation repertoires were reported in a later analysis to have been generated on the same platform as the 666 first-cohort repertoires.

Notes on this clone: The antigen remains unidentified.

The V gene end was trimmed by 1 base and the J gene end by 7 bases; junction bases not matched to a gene: 9. CDR3 size: 17 residues. CDR1 LGHNA and CDR2 YSLEER come from the germline V gene. General study findings and limits: In vitro, a few CMV-associated chains proved specific for CMV antigens. The study flagged approximately 180 TCR beta chains as cytomegalovirus-associated.

Method: immunoSEQ multiplex PCR; TCRdb's copy keeps in-frame clones and lacks some. The sample consists of some 250,000 clones, almost 90% of them appearing once. The sample comprised PBMCs. The receptor's source is a woman in her late teens or twenties in good health and CMV-seronegative. The chain joins TRBV4-3 to TRBJ1-4; 10 bases match TRBD1. The CDR3 DNA reads TGCGCCAGCAGCCAAGGCCCGGGGACAGGGGATCGTGAAAAACTGTTTTTT. It codes for CASSQGPGTGDREKLFF.